These T cell receptor beta chains were read from a single sample in a study of shared clonotypes between healthy human individuals. This table comes from immunoSEQ multiplex PCR, and its TCRdb copy is limited to in-frame clones, with some not included. The sample yields 2,500,000 or so clones, roughly 92% seen once. The sequencing sample was made of naive CD4+ T cells from PBMCs. The origin of the receptors is a man younger than 35 in good health. Some clones in this sample may be carry-over from other donors' samples. Each CDR3 is given with its conserved first and last residue. D genes are given only for firm matches. Size tells how often a clone was seen (once, few, many) or the class of an expanded clone, and some rows leave it out.

clone_size j_call d_call v_call cdr3_aa cdr3_nt
NA TRBJ2-7 TRBD1 TRBV7-6 CASSLRDSSYEQYF TGTGCCAGCAGCTTACGGGACAGCTCCTACGAGCAGTACTTC
NA TRBJ2-3 NA TRBV2 CASSDPRQPSTDTQYF TGTGCCAGCAGTGACCCACGACAGCCGAGCACAGATACGCAGTATTTT
once TRBJ2-3 NA TRBV6-5 CASSYSRGSDTQYF TGTGCCAGCAGTTACTCAAGAGGGTCAGATACGCAGTATTTT
NA TRBJ2-5 TRBD1 TRBV9 CASSGDRGLETQYF TGTGCCAGCAGCGGCGACAGGGGCTTAGAGACCCAGTACTTC
NA TRBJ2-1 TRBD2 TRBV9 CASSVVSASGYNEQFF TGTGCCAGCAGCGTAGTTTCGGCTAGCGGTTACAATGAGCAGTTCTTC
NA TRBJ2-3 TRBD1 TRBV10-3 CATAKGQTLEADTQYF TGTGCCACCGCAAAGGGACAGACCTTGGAGGCAGATACGCAGTATTTT
NA TRBJ2-7 NA TRBV5-3 CARIRPSVGSYEQYF TGTGCCAGAATCCGTCCTTCGGTTGGGTCCTACGAGCAGTACTTC
NA TRBJ2-5 NA TRBV6-6 CASSYSRTGEETQYF TGTGCCAGCAGTTACTCACGCACAGGTGAAGAGACCCAGTACTTC
once TRBJ1-2 NA TRBV9 CASSYRLGPYGYTF TGTGCCAGCAGCTACCGGCTGGGCCCGTATGGCTACACCTTC
NA TRBJ2-3 TRBD2 TRBV27 CASSLSRTSGYTDTQYF TGTGCCAGCAGTTTATCCCGGACTAGCGGTTACACAGATACGCAGTATTTT
NA TRBJ2-1 TRBD2 TRBV28 CASSGVAGGPYNEQFF TGTGCCAGCAGTGGAGTAGCGGGAGGGCCGTACAATGAGCAGTTCTTC
NA TRBJ2-3 TRBD2 TRBV5-1 CASSLRASGETSTDTQYF TGCGCCAGCAGCTTGAGGGCTAGCGGAGAAACTAGCACAGATACGCAGTATTTT
few TRBJ1-5 NA TRBV6-1 CASSELQGRSNQPQHF TGTGCCAGCAGTGAATTACAGGGTAGGAGCAATCAGCCCCAGCATTTT
NA TRBJ1-2 TRBD1 TRBV6-5 CASSYSKQGAYHGYTF TGTGCCAGCAGTTACTCGAAACAGGGGGCTTACCACGGCTACACCTTC
NA TRBJ2-6 NA TRBV21-1 CASSKVGTGGSGANVLTF TGTGCCAGCAGCAAAGTTGGGACAGGGGGCTCTGGGGCCAACGTCCTGACTTTC
NA TRBJ1-5 NA TRBV29-1 CSVVGVPDQPQHF TGCAGCGTTGTAGGGGTCCCCGATCAGCCCCAGCATTTT
NA TRBJ1-2 NA TRBV28 CASSFRGTANYGYTF TGTGCCAGCAGTTTTCGGGGGACCGCTAACTATGGCTACACCTTC
NA TRBJ2-7 TRBD2 TRBV10-3 CASRVSAGGNGEQYF TGTGCCTCTCGGGTCTCTGCGGGGGGAAACGGCGAGCAGTACTTC
once TRBJ1-1 NA TRBV27 CASSLTPNTEAFF TGTGCCAGCAGTTTGACACCTAACACTGAAGCTTTCTTT
NA TRBJ2-7 TRBD2 TRBV19 CASSIKSRLAGVNEQYF TGTGCCAGTAGTATCAAGTCTAGACTAGCGGGAGTCAACGAGCAGTACTTC
NA TRBJ1-2 NA TRBV28 CASSLIGNGYTF TGTGCCAGCAGCTTGATAGGCAATGGCTACACCTTC
NA TRBJ2-2 TRBD1 TRBV11-2 CASSLKGARAFTTGELFF TGTGCCAGCAGCCTCAAGGGGGCCAGGGCGTTTACCACCGGGGAGCTGTTTTTT
NA TRBJ1-2 NA TRBV10-3 CAISESTWGAEGYTF TGTGCCATCAGTGAGTCAACTTGGGGGGCGGAAGGCTACACCTTC
NA TRBJ2-7 NA TRBV7-3 CASSLMGPAGTYEQYF TGTGCCAGCAGCTTAATGGGACCGGCGGGGACGTACGAGCAGTACTTC
NA TRBJ1-1 NA TRBV6-6 CASSYDGTDTEAFF TGTGCCAGCAGTTACGACGGGACGGACACTGAAGCTTTCTTT
NA TRBJ2-2 NA TRBV5-1 CASSIRENTGELFF TGCGCCAGCAGCATCCGGGAGAACACCGGGGAGCTGTTTTTT
NA TRBJ2-7 TRBD1 TRBV27 CASSRQGAFYYEQYF TGTGCCAGCAGTCGACAGGGGGCGTTTTACTACGAGCAGTACTTC
NA TRBJ1-1 NA TRBV7-2 CASRPNMMPAFF TGTGCCAGCAGGCCTAATATGATGCCCGCTTTCTTT
once TRBJ1-5 NA TRBV28 CATRGVNNQPQHF TGTGCCACCCGGGGGGTGAACAATCAGCCCCAGCATTTT
NA TRBJ2-7 TRBD2 TRBV11-2 CASSLTGLAYEQYF TGTGCCAGCAGCTTAACAGGACTAGCCTACGAGCAGTACTTC
NA TRBJ1-4 NA TRBV25-1 CASSEYRGRQAEKLFF TGTGCCAGCAGTGAATATAGGGGTAGGCAAGCGGAAAAACTGTTTTTT
NA TRBJ1-3 NA TRBV30 CAWAKGSGNTIYF TGTGCCTGGGCCAAAGGTTCTGGAAACACCATATATTTT
NA TRBJ2-3 NA TRBV7-3 CASSSGDLGRTDTQYF TGTGCCAGCAGCTCGGGGGATCTTGGCCGCACAGATACGCAGTATTTT
NA TRBJ2-7 NA TRBV9 CASSAQGSRYEQYF TGTGCCAGCAGCGCCCAAGGCAGTCGATACGAGCAGTACTTC
NA TRBJ2-5 NA TRBV15 CATSRRTQSETQYF TGTGCCACCAGCAGAAGGACTCAGTCGGAGACCCAGTACTTC
few TRBJ1-1 NA TRBV7-3 CASSYGTGNTEAFF TGTGCCAGCAGCTATGGGACGGGTAACACTGAAGCTTTCTTT
NA TRBJ1-1 NA TRBV18 CASSLLKGGNTEAFF TGTGCCAGCTCACTACTCAAAGGGGGGAACACTGAAGCTTTCTTT
NA TRBJ2-1 TRBD1 TRBV5-1 CASSLGQGASDEQFF TGCGCCAGCAGCTTGGGACAGGGGGCAAGTGATGAGCAGTTCTTC
NA TRBJ2-2 NA TRBV5-1 CASSEVPPMGGELFF TGCGCCAGCAGCGAAGTCCCACCGATGGGCGGGGAGCTGTTTTTT
NA TRBJ1-1 TRBD1 TRBV10-3 CAISGDRGRNTEAFF TGTGCCATCAGTGGGGACAGGGGCCGGAACACTGAAGCTTTCTTT
NA TRBJ1-5 TRBD1 TRBV28 CASRTQGRPQHF TGTGCCAGCAGAACACAGGGGAGGCCCCAGCATTTT
NA TRBJ1-1 NA TRBV9 CASSAGYEAEAFF TGTGCCAGCAGCGCGGGGTACGAGGCTGAAGCTTTCTTT
NA TRBJ2-1 TRBD2 TRBV7-9 CASSFSGIDPNEQFF TGTGCCAGCAGCTTTAGCGGGATAGACCCCAATGAGCAGTTCTTC
NA TRBJ1-1 NA TRBV6-1 CASRARGTEAFF TGTGCCAGCAGAGCCAGGGGCACTGAAGCTTTCTTT
NA TRBJ1-1 NA TRBV29-1 CSVGYLTGYGAEAFF TGCAGCGTTGGCTACCTTACAGGTTACGGGGCTGAAGCTTTCTTT
NA TRBJ2-5 TRBD2 TRBV14 CASSQELAGGQETQYF TGTGCCAGCAGCCAAGAACTAGCGGGAGGCCAAGAGACCCAGTACTTC
NA TRBJ2-7 NA TRBV11-2 CASSLLSGPGFYEQYF TGTGCCAGCAGCTTATTATCGGGACCGGGGTTTTACGAGCAGTACTTC
NA TRBJ2-3 NA TRBV5-1 CASSLAMGDTQYF TGCGCCAGCAGCTTGGCCATGGGAGATACGCAGTATTTT
NA TRBJ2-2 NA TRBV28 CASSFLQGSGGELFF TGTGCCAGCAGTTTCTTACAGGGAAGTGGCGGGGAGCTGTTTTTT
NA TRBJ2-3 NA TRBV29-1 CSVDSSWSTDTQYF TGCAGCGTTGATTCTTCATGGAGCACAGATACGCAGTATTTT
NA TRBJ1-3 NA TRBV7-8 CASSFLGRSTTAGNTIYF TGTGCCAGCAGCTTTCTGGGTCGGTCGACTACGGCTGGAAACACCATATATTTT
NA TRBJ1-5 NA TRBV27 CASSKDARGAQHF TGTGCCAGCAGCAAGGACGCCCGGGGGGCCCAGCATTTT
once TRBJ2-2 NA TRBV18 CASSPPENTGELFF TGTGCCAGCTCACCCCCAGAAAACACCGGGGAGCTGTTTTTT
NA TRBJ2-7 TRBD2 TRBV30 CAWSGRTSGRTGNYEQYF TGTGCCTGGAGTGGAAGGACTAGCGGGAGGACAGGTAACTACGAGCAGTACTTC
NA TRBJ2-2 NA TRBV7-9 CASNQRAETSSTGELFF TGTGCCAGCAACCAACGGGCGGAGACGTCGAGCACCGGGGAGCTGTTTTTT
once TRBJ2-6 NA TRBV5-1 CASSDHSGANVLTF TGCGCCAGCAGCGACCACTCTGGGGCCAACGTCCTGACTTTC
NA TRBJ2-1 TRBD1 TRBV7-6 CASSLGQGGYNEQFF TGTGCCAGCAGCTTAGGACAGGGTGGGTACAATGAGCAGTTCTTC
NA TRBJ1-5 NA TRBV5-4 CASSRVNQPQHF TGTGCCAGCAGCCGAGTAAATCAGCCCCAGCATTTT